Below are 21 T cell receptor beta chains sequenced from a single sample in a study of molecular identifiers for immune sequencing clone quantification. MiXCR, applied by TCRdb to the PCR reads, yields one record per CDR3 protein. Of hundreds of thousands of distinct CDR3 sequences in the sample, approximately 24% were seen once. Sequencing used naive CD8+ T cells from blood, with Jurkat cell RNA spiked in. Subset denoted: FACS-sorted CD8+CD4-CCR7+CD45RA+ naive T cells. The receptors originated from a human donor in good health. Some libraries in this study had Jurkat cell RNA spiked in.

Note on this clonotype: One junction end disagrees with the germline gene, perhaps due to a read error. The chain joins TRBV12-3 or TRBV12-4 to TRBJ1-5, with D tentatively TRBD1 (6 bases). The CDR3 extends over 14 amino acids. As DNA, the CDR3 is TGTGCCAGCAGTCCCGGGGGCCCCCCTCAGTCCCAGCATTTT. Its translation: CASSPGGPPQSQHF.

Remarks on this clonotype: As the CDR3 is not closed by the conserved phenylalanine or tryptophan, this likely results from a read error. V and J are TRBV5-4 and TRBJ2-2, with D unclear. The germline gives CDR1 SGHNT, CDR2 YYREEE (reference sequence). Between the trimmed V and J ends, which lost 2 bases and 4 bases, there was a span of 3 bases. The CDR3 contains 12 residues. The CDR3, as DNA: TGTGCCAGCAGCTTCGGCACCGGGGAGCTGTTTTCT. Protein product: CASSFGTGELFS.

Concerning this clonotype: A read error may account for a junction end that differs from germline. The chain carries TRBV27 and TRBJ2-6; D gene unclear. The CDR3 has 14 residues. Germline loops: CDR1 MNHEY, CDR2 SMNVEV (reference sequence). The CDR3 coding sequence is TGTGCCCGCAGCTCTACCGGCTCCCCGGGCGACCTGACTTTC. Its translation: CARSSTGSPGDLTF.

The table lists this clonotype with many counts. The CDR3 DNA follows: TGTGCCAGCGAGGATAGCTCCTACAATGAGCAGTTCTTC. Amino acid sequence: CASEDSSYNEQFF. The chain links TRBV2 to TRBJ2-1; no reliable D call. The germline CDR1 and CDR2 sequences are SNHLY and FYNNEI. The CDR3 length is 13 residues. V lost 8 bases and J 0 bases, leaving 8 bases between the germline ends.

The sample holds many counts of this clonotype. The chain uses TRBV7-9 and TRBJ2-7; 9 nucleotides match TRBD1. CDR1 is SEHNR and CDR2 is FQNEAQ in the germline V gene (reference sequence). There are 15 residues in the CDR3. J lost 3 bases, V lost 7 bases, and 10 bases had no gene match. The DNA of the CDR3 is TGTGCCAGCACCTCCTCGGGACAGGGCATCTACGAGCAGTACTTC. It specifies CASTSSGQGIYEQYF.

The genes are TRBV20-1 and TRBJ2-2, with D possibly matching TRBD2 (7 bases). V was cut by 3 bases and J by 4 bases, with 12 bases left in between. The germline gives CDR1 DFQATT, CDR2 SNEGSKA (reference sequence). CDR3 size: 14 residues. CDR3 coding DNA: TGCAGTGCTAGTCAGGGGAGGGGCACCGGGGAGCTGTTTTTT. Translated, it gives CSASQGRGTGELFF.

V usage is TRBV4-3 and J usage is TRBJ2-3; possibly TRBD1 for D (5 bases). Trimming took off 0 bases at V and 11 bases at J, with 18 bases between the two ends. The CDR3 spans 15 residues. Germline-derived CDR1 and CDR2 are LGHNA and YSLEER. CDR3 DNA sequence: TGCGCCAGCAGCCAAGATCTTTCAGGGCAGGGAAAGCAGTATTTT. It translates to CASSQDLSGQGKQYF.

This chain joins TRBV5-1 and TRBJ2-7, with TRBD1 matching over 10 bases. Losses at the gene ends were 5 bases for V and 3 bases for J; bases not matched to a gene: 8. CDR1 is SGHRS and CDR2 is YFSETQ in the germline V gene. The CDR3 spans 15 residues. The CDR3 sequence is CASRWTGTGDYEQYF. DNA for the CDR3: TGCGCCAGCAGATGGACCGGGACAGGGGACTACGAGCAGTACTTC.

This chain links TRBV27 with TRBJ2-3, with 10 bases lining up with TRBD2. This CDR3 is built from 14 residues. CDR1 and CDR2 from the germline V gene are MNHEY and SMNVEV (reference sequence). V shed 4 bases and J 6 bases; nucleotides not matched to a gene: 4. CDR3 nucleotides: TGTGCCAGCAGTTCCGGACTAGCGGTGGATACGCAGTATTTT. It translates to CASSSGLAVDTQYF.

The chain joins TRBV28 to TRBJ2-1; 7 positions match TRBD1. The germline gives CDR1 MDHEN, CDR2 SYDVKM. The junction had 9 bases not matched to a gene; V was cut back by 8 bases and J by 8 bases. The length of the CDR3 is 13 residues. The CDR3 DNA reads as TGTGCCAGCCGCGACAGGGCTTGGCATGAGCAGTTCTTC. It encodes CASRDRAWHEQFF.

The chain combines TRBV6-2 or TRBV6-3 with TRBJ2-3, with TRBD2 matching 15 bases. V shed 7 bases and J 11 bases; nucleotides not matched to a gene: 13. Germline loops: CDR1 MNHEY, CDR2 SVGEGT. This CDR3 is built from 16 residues. CDR3 sequence (DNA): TGTGCCAGCATCACCCCCGGACTAGCGGGAGGGAAGCAGCAGTATTTT. Its translation: CASITPGLAGGKQQYF.

This clonotype was recorded many times. DNA for the CDR3: TGCAGCGCCTTTAGCGGGAGTAGAAAGGATGAGCAGTTCTTC. It codes for CSAFSGSRKDEQFF. The genes are TRBV29-1 and TRBJ2-1; 9 nucleotides agree with TRBD2. Germline lookup yields CDR1 SQVTM and CDR2 ANQGSEA. The CDR3 consists of 14 residues. J lost 8 bases, V lost 7 bases, and 12 bases had no gene match.

This clonotype has just a few counts. This chain joins TRBV27 and TRBJ2-7; perhaps TRBD2 as D (5 bases). Trimming took off 6 bases at V and 2 bases at J, with 14 bases between the two ends. The CDR3 contains 14 residues. Per germline, CDR1 MNHEY and CDR2 SMNVEV (reference sequence). DNA for the CDR3: TGTGCCAGCAGGCCCCGCGGGTCGCCCTACGAGCAGTACTTC. It encodes CASRPRGSPYEQYF.

J is TRBJ2-2 and V is TRBV2; 8 bases are a match to TRBD2. Looked up from germline, CDR1 is SNHLY and CDR2 is FYNNEI. The V segment lost 8 bases and the J segment 4 bases; nucleotides outside the gene matches: 9. The CDR3 has 15 amino acids. CDR3 in amino acids: CASRLAGGLTGELFF. Written as DNA, the CDR3 is TGTGCCAGCCGTTTGGCGGGAGGCCTCACCGGGGAGCTGTTTTTT.

This clonotype showed up many times. The chain joins TRBV6-6 to TRBJ1-1; TRBD1 aligns across 8 bases. The V gene end was trimmed by 5 bases and the J gene end by 5 bases; junction bases not matched to a gene: 4. Germline V gene data show CDR1 as MNHNY and CDR2 as SVGAGI (reference sequence). The CDR3 totals 13 residues. CDR3 in amino acids: CASSTGGMTEAFF. DNA of the CDR3: TGTGCCAGCAGTACAGGGGGTATGACTGAAGCTTTCTTT.

This clonotype was detected ten times or more. The CDR3 protein is CAISDPGAGTEAFF. CDR3 nucleotide sequence: TGTGCCATCAGTGATCCGGGAGCAGGCACTGAAGCTTTCTTT. The rearrangement links TRBV10-3 to TRBJ1-1; unclear D gene. The CDR3 totals 14 residues. CDR1 is ENHRY, CDR2 SYGVKD, per germline. V was cut by 3 bases and J by 4 bases, with 12 bases left in between.

This clonotype was recorded a few times. The V gene is TRBV7-9, the J gene TRBJ2-5; D is tentatively TRBD1 or TRBD2 (5 bases each). Trimming left V 5 bases short and J 4 bases short, with 17 bases between. This CDR3 has 15 residues. CDR1 and CDR2 from the germline V gene are SEHNR and FQNEAQ (reference sequence). In nucleotides, the CDR3 is TGTGCCAGCAGCCAACTCGGACAAGGGACAGAGACCCAGTACTTC. This translates into CASSQLGQGTETQYF.

V is TRBV19 and J is TRBJ2-7; 7 nucleotides match TRBD1. The length of the CDR3 is 14 residues. Germline CDR1 is LNHDA and CDR2 is SQIVND (reference sequence). Trimming removed 11 bases from V and 3 bases from J; junction bases left unmatched: 13. The CDR3 spells CAADDREINYEQYF. CDR3 sequence (DNA): TGTGCCGCGGACGACAGGGAAATCAACTACGAGCAGTACTTC.

This clonotype has at least ten counts. For the CDR3, the DNA is TGTGCCAGCAGTTTCCTAGCGGTTCCCCAAGAGACCCAGTACTTC. Translated: CASSFLAVPQETQYF. The chain joins TRBV28 to TRBJ2-5; TRBD2 agrees at 7 bases. Germline V gene lookup returns CDR1 MDHEN and CDR2 SYDVKM. J was trimmed by 1 base and V by 3 bases; bases with no gene match: 5. There are 15 residues in the CDR3.

Ten or more counts support this clonotype. The rearrangement joins TRBV20-1 to TRBJ2-7, with TRBD2 identical over 7 bases. This CDR3 is 15 amino acids long. The ends lost 6 bases at V and 0 bases at J; junction bases unmatched: 11. Germline lookup yields CDR1 DFQATT and CDR2 SNEGSKA (reference sequence). The CDR3 DNA follows: TGCAGTGCGGCTTCTCTAGCGGCCAACTCCTACGAGCAGTACTTC. Its protein product is CSAASLAANSYEQYF.

Many counts were recorded for this clonotype. The rearrangement joins TRBV7-9 to TRBJ1-5; D call uncertain. Trimming removed 1 base from V and 9 bases from J, with 4 bases in between. This CDR3 region has 11 residues. The germline V gene encodes CDR1 SEHNR and CDR2 FQNEAQ (reference sequence). This CDR3 reads CASSLEGPQHF. CDR3 DNA: TGTGCCAGCAGCTTAGAAGGGCCCCAGCATTTT.